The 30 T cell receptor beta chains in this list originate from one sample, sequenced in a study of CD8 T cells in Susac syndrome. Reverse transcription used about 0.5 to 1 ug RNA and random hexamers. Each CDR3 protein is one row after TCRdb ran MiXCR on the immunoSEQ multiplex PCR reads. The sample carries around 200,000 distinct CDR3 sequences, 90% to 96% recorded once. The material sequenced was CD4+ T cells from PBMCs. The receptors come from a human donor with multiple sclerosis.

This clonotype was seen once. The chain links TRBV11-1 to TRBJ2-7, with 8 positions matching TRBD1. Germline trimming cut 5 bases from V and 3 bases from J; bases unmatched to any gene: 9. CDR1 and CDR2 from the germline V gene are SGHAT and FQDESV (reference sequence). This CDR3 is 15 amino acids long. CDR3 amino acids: CASSKDRGTYYEQYF. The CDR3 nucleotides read TGTGCCAGCAGCAAAGACAGGGGTACTTACTACGAGCAGTACTTC.

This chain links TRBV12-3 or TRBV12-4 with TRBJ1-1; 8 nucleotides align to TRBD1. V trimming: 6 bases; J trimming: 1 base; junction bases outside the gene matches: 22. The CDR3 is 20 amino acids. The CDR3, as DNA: TGTGCCAGCAGACTACTCAGCAGGGGGCTTCTTTACCAAGAGAACACTGAAGCTTTCTTT. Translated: CASRLLSRGLLYQENTEAFF.

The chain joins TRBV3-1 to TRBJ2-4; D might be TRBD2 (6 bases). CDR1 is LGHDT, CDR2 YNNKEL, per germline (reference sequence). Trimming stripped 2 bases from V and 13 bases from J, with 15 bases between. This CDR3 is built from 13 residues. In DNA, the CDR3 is TGTGCCAGCAGCCAACCTAGCGAGGTCAGACAGTACTTC. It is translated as CASSQPSEVRQYF.

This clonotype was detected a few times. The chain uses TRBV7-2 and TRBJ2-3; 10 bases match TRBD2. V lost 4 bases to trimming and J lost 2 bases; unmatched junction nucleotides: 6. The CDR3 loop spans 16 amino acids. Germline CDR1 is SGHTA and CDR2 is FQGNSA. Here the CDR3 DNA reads TGTGCCAGCAGCTCCCGAGCGGGGGGGATCACAGATACGCAGTATTTT. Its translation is CASSSRAGGITDTQYF.

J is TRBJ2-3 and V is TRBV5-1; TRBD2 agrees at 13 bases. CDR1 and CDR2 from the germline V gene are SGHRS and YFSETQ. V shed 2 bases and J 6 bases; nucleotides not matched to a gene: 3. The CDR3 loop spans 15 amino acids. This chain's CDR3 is CASSFGLAGVDTQYF. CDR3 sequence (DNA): TGCGCCAGCAGCTTCGGACTAGCGGGGGTGGATACGCAGTATTTT. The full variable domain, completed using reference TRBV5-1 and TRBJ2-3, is KAGVTQTPRYLIKTRGQQVTLSCSPISGHRSVSWYQQTPGQGLQFLFEYFSETQRNKGNFPGRFSGRQFSNSRSEMNVSTLELGDSALYLCASSFGLAGVDTQYFGPGTRLTVL.

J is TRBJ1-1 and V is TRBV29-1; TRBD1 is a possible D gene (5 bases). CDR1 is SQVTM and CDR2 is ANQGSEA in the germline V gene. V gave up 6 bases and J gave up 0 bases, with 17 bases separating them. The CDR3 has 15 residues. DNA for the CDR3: TGCAGCGTGAGAGAGACCGGACACGTGAACACTGAAGCTTTCTTT. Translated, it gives CSVRETGHVNTEAFF.

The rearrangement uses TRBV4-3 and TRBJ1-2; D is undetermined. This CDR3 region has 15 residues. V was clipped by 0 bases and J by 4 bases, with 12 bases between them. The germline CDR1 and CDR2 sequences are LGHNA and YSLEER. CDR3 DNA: TGCGCCAGCAGCCAAGATTTTTCATGGTCCTATGGCTACACCTTC. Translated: CASSQDFSWSYGYTF.

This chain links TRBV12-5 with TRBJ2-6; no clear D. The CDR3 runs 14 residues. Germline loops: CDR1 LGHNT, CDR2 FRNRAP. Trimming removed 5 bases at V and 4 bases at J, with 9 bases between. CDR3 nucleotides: TGTGCTAGTGGTATGGGATCAGGGGCCAACGTCCTGACTTTC. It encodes CASGMGSGANVLTF.

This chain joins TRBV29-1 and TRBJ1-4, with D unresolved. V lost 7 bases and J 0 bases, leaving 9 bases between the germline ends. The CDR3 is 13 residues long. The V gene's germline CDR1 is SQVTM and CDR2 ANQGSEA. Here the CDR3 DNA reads TGCAGCGCGTTGACCGCAACTAATGAAAAACTGTTTTTT. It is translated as CSALTATNEKLFF.

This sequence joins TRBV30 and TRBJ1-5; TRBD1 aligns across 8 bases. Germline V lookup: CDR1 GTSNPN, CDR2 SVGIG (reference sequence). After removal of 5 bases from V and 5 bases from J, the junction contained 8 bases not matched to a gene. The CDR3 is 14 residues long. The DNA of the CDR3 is TGTGCCTGGGCCCAGGGGGCGAGCGATCAGCCCCAGCATTTT. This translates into CAWAQGASDQPQHF.

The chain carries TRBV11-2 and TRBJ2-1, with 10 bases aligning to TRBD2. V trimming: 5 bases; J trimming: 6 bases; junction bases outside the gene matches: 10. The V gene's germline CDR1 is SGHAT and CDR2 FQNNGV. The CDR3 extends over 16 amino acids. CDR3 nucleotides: TGTGCCAGCAGCGCCTCCGGGACTAGCGTCCCCAATGAGCAGTTCTTC. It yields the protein CASSASGTSVPNEQFF.

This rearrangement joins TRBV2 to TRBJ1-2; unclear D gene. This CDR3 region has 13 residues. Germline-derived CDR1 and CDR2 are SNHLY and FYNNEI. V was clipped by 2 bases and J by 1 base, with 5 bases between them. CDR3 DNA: TGTGCCAGCAGTGAACAGAGTAACTATGGCTACACCTTC. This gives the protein CASSEQSNYGYTF.

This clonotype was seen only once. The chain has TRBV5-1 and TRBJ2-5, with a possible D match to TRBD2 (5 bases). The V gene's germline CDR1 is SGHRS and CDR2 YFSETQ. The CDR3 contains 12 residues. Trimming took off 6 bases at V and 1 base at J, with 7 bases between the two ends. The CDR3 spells CASTDSQETQYF. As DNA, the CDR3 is TGCGCCAGCACGGACTCCCAAGAGACCCAGTACTTC.

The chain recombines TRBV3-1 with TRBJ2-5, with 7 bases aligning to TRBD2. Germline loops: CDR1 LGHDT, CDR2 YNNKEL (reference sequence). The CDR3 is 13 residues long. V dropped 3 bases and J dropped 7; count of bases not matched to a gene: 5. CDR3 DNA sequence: TGTGCCAGCAGCCACGGGGGGACGGGGACCCAGTACTTC. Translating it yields CASSHGGTGTQYF.

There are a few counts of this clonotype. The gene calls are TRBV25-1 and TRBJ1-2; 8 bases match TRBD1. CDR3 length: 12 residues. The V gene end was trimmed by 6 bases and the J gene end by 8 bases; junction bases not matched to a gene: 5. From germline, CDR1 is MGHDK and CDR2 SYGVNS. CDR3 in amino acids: CASRDRGSGYTF. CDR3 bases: TGTGCCAGCAGAGACAGGGGTTCGGGCTACACCTTC.

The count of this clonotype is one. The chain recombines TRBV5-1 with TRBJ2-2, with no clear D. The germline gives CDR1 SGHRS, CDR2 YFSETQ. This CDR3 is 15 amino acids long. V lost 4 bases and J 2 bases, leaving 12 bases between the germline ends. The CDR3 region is CASSAVRANTGELFF. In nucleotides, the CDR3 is TGCGCCAGCAGCGCAGTCCGGGCCAACACCGGGGAGCTGTTTTTT.

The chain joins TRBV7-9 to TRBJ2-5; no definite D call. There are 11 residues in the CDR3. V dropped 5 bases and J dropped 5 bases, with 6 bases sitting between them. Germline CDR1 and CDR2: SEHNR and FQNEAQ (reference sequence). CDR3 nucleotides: TGTGCCAGCAGCCCCGTCGAGACCCAGTACTTC. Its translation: CASSPVETQYF.

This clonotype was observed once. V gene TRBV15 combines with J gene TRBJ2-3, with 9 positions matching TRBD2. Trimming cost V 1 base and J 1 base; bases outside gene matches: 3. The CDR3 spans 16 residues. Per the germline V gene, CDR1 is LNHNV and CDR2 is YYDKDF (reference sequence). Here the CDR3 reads CATSRAVAGGTDTQYF. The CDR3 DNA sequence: TGTGCCACCAGCAGAGCCGTAGCGGGGGGCACAGATACGCAGTATTTT.

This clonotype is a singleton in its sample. CDR3 nucleotide sequence: TGTGCCAGCAGTCACGGGGGGGGCGAGCAGTTCTTC. This gives the protein CASSHGGGEQFF. This sequence joins TRBV28 and TRBJ2-1; 8 bases align to TRBD2. After removal of 5 bases from V and 10 bases from J, the junction contained 4 bases not matched to a gene. The CDR3 is 12 amino acids. CDR1 is MDHEN, CDR2 SYDVKM, per germline. Full variable domain (rest looked up from reference TRBV28 and TRBJ2-1): DVKVTQSSRYLVKRTGEKVFLECVQDMDHENMFWYRQDPGLGLRLIYFSYDVKMKEKGDIPEGYSVSREKKERFSLILESASTNQTSMYLCASSHGGGEQFFGPGTRLTVL.

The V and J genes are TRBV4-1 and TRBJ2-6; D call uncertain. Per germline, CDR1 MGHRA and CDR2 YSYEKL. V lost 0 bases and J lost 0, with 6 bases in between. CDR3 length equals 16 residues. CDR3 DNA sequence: TGCGCCAGCAGCCAAGATCTGACCTCTGGGGCCAACGTCCTGACTTTC. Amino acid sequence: CASSQDLTSGANVLTF.

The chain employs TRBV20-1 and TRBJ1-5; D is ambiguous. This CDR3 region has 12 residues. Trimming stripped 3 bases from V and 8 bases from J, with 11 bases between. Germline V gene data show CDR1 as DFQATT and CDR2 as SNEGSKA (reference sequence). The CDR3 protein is CSASPHGEPQHF. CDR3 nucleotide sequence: TGCAGTGCTAGCCCCCATGGGGAGCCCCAGCATTTT.

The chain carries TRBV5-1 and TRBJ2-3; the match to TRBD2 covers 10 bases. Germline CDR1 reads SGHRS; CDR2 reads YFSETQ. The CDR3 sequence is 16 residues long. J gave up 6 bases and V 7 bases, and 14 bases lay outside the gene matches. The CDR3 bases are TGCGCCAGCGGAACCGGACTAGCGGCGCTCGGGGATACGCAGTATTTT. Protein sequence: CASGTGLAALGDTQYF.

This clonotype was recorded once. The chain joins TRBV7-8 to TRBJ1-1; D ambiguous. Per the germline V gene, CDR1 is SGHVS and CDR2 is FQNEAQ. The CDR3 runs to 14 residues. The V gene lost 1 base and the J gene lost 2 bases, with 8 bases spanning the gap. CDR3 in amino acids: CASSLGKPNTEAFF. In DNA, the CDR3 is TGTGCCAGCAGCTTAGGGAAACCTAACACTGAAGCTTTCTTT.

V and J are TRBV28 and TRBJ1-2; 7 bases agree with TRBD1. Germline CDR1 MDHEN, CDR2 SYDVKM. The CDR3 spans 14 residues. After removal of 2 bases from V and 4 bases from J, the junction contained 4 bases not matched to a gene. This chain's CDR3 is CASSLVQGGYGYTF. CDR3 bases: TGTGCCAGCAGTTTAGTTCAGGGGGGCTATGGCTACACCTTC.

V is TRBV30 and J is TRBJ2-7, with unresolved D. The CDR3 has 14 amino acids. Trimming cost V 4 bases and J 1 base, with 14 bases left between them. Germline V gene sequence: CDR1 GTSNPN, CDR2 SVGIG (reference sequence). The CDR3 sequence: CAWNYPPKSYEQYF. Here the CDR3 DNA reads TGTGCCTGGAATTATCCCCCGAAATCCTACGAGCAGTACTTC.

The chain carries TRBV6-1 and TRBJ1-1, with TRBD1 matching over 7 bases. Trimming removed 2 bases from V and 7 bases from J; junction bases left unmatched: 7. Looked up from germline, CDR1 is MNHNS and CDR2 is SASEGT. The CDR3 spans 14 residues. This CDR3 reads CASSELTGQVEAFF. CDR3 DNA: TGTGCCAGCAGTGAATTGACCGGACAGGTTGAAGCTTTCTTT.

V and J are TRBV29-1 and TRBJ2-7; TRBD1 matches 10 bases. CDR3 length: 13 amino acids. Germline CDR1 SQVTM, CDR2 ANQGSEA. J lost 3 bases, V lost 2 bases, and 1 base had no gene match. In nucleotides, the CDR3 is TGCAGCGTTGAAAGGACAGGGGGCTACGAGCAGTACTTC. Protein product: CSVERTGGYEQYF.

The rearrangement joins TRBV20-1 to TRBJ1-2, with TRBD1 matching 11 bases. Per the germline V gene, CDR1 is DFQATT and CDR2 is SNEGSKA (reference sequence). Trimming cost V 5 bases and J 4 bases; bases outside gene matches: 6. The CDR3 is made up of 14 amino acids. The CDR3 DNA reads TGCAGTGCTGTGAGGACAGGGGGCCCCTATGGCTACACCTTC. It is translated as CSAVRTGGPYGYTF.

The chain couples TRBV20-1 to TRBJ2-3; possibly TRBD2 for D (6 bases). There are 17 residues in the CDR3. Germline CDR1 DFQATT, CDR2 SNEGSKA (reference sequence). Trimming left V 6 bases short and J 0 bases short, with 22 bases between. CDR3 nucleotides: TGCAGTGCCTCGGGACTCTCCCTCACACGCAGCACAGATACGCAGTATTTT. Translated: CSASGLSLTRSTDTQYF.

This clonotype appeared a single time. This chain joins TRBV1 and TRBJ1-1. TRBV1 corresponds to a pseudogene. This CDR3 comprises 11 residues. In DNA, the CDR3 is TGCACCAGCAGAGACGACGCTGAAGCTTTCTTT. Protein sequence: CTSRDDAEAFF.